This T cell receptor beta chain appears in the sequencing data of a study of blood T cells in healthy people across ages. Using a J-beta primer mix together with a sample-barcoded 5' primer, a second PCR was run for about 6 to 12 cycles. A template-switch adaptor with 12 random nucleotides tagged each cDNA molecule. MiXCR, run by TCRdb on the 5' RACE reads, gives a single entry per CDR3 protein. Here the sample spans fewer than 750,000 distinct CDR3 sequences, over 40% being singletons. Notes on the study in general: Observed TCR beta diversity per million T cells went down as age went up. This fall followed a roughly linear course with age.

The sample holds a few counts of this clonotype. Antigen specificity is unknown. The ends were cut back, 3 bases at V and 7 bases at J, with 14 bases in the middle. Germline V CDR1 and CDR2: KGHDR, SFDVKD. CDR3 length equals 15 residues. The sequence was collected from a woman aged 80 or older in good health. The chain has TRBV24-1 and TRBJ2-2; no clear D gene. The sample consisted of blood. This CDR3 reads CATSDAGSVHGELFF. The CDR3 nucleotides read TGTGCCACCAGTGATGCCGGAAGCGTGCACGGGGAGCTGTTTTTT.